This T cell receptor (beta chain) was captured by sequencing in a study of blood T cell repertoires in COVID-19. Study context: PBMCs, B-cell-depleted T cells, or T cells were the source of the cDNA or gDNA that made up the material.

Living in about two dozen US areas, the participants were between roughly 18 and 90 years of age. Recovered participants had two consecutive negative NP/OP PCR tests, healthcare professional clearance, or symptom resolution. Germline V gives CDR1 MNHEY, CDR2 SVGAGI. The CDR3 spans 13 residues. Trimming stripped 5 bases from V and 8 bases from J, with 15 bases between. As originally analysed: Cell counts per sample came from amplifying reference gene primers. Clones were sequenced by immunoSEQ multiplex PCR, and TCRdb holds only the in-frame ones, with some missing. That table supplies the V and J calls and clone size; D and trimming were determined from the DNA. The sample records 200,000 or so clones, approximately 90% being singletons.

Sequenced material: PBMCs or T cells enriched from blood (not recorded which). The V gene is TRBV6-5, the J gene TRBJ1-1; weak D call: TRBD1 (5 bases). The receptor comes from a man aged 30-40 years who had recovered from COVID-19. The CDR3: CASSTTGRVEAFF. The DNA for the CDR3 is TGTGCCAGCAGTACTACAGGCCGGGTCGAAGCTTTCTTT.